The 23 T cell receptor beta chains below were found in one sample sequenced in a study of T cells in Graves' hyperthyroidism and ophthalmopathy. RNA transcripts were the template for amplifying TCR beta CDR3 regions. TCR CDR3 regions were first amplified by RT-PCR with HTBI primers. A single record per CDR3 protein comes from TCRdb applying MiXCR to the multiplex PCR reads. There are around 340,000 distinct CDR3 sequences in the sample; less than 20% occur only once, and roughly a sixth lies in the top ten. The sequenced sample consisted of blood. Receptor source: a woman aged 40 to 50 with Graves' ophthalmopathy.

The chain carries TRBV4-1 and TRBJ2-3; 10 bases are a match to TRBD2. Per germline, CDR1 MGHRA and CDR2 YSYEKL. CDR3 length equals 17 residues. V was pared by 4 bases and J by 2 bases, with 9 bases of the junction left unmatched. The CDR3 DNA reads TGCGCCAGCAGCCCGACCATAGCGGGAGGATACACAGATACGCAGTATTTT. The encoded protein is CASSPTIAGGYTDTQYF.

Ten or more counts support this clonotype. The CDR3 coding sequence is TGTGCCAGCAGCTTCACAGACTACGAGCAGTACTTC. This codes for CASSFTDYEQYF. J is TRBJ2-7 and V is TRBV7-2; no reliable D call. The CDR3 contains 12 residues. Germline-derived CDR1 and CDR2 are SGHTA and FQGNSA. The V gene lost 3 bases and the J gene lost 3 bases, with 6 bases spanning the gap.

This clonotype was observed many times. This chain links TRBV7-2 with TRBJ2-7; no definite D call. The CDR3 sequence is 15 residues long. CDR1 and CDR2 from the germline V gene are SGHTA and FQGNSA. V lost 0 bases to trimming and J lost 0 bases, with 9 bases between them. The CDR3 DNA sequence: TGTGCCAGCAGCTTAGCAGGTTTAAGCTCCTACGAGCAGTACTTC. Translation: CASSLAGLSSYEQYF.

The CDR3 DNA sequence: TGTGCCAGCGAACCCCAGGGATTGGGGAACACTGAAGCTTTCTTT. It yields the protein CASEPQGLGNTEAFF. This chain links TRBV2 with TRBJ1-1; D might be TRBD1 (5 bases). CDR1 is SNHLY and CDR2 is FYNNEI in the germline V gene. V lost 8 bases to trimming and J lost 1 base, with 17 bases between them. The CDR3 is made up of 15 amino acids.

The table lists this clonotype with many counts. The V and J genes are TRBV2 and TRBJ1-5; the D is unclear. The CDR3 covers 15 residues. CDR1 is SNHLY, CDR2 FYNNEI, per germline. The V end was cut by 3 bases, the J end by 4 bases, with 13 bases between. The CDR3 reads CASSDGVGGNQPQHF. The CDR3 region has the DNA TGTGCCAGCAGTGATGGGGTGGGAGGAAATCAGCCCCAGCATTTT.

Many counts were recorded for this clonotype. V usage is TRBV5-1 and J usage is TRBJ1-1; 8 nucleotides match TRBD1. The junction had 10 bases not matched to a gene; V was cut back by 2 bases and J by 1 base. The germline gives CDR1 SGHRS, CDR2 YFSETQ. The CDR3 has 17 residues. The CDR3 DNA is TGCGCCAGCAGCTTAGGACTGCCAGGGGGCCGGAACACTGAAGCTTTCTTT. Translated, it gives CASSLGLPGGRNTEAFF.

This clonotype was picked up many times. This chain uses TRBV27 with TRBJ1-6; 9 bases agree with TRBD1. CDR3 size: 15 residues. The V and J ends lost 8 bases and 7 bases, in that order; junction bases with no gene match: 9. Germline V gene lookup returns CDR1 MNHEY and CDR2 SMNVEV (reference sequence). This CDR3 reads CASGPGDRDNSPLHF. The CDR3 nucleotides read TGTGCCAGCGGCCCCGGGGACAGGGACAATTCACCCCTCCACTTT.

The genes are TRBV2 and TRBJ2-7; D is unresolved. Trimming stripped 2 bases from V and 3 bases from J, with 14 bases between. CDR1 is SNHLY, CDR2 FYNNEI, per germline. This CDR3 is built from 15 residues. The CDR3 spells CASSELEDGNYEQYF. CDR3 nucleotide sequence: TGTGCCAGCAGTGAATTAGAGGACGGCAACTACGAGCAGTACTTC.

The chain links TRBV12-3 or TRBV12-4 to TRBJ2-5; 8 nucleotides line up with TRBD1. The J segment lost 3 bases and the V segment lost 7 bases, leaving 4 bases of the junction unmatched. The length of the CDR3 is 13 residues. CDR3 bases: TGTGCCAGCATCATGGACAGGGAAGAGACCCAGTACTTC. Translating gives CASIMDREETQYF.

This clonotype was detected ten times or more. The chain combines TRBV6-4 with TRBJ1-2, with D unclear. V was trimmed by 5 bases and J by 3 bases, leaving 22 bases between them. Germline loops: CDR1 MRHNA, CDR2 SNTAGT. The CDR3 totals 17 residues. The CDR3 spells CASSIGRSHAVDYGYTF. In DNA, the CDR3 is TGTGCCAGCAGTATAGGCAGGTCCCATGCGGTTGACTATGGCTACACCTTC.

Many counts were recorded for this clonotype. CDR3 nucleotide sequence: TGTGCCAGCAGCATTATAATGAACACTGAAGCTTTCTTT. Its protein product is CASSIIMNTEAFF. The chain uses TRBV11-2 and TRBJ1-1; D ambiguous. This CDR3 has 13 amino acids. Germline lookup yields CDR1 SGHAT and CDR2 FQNNGV. V shed 5 bases and J shed 0 bases, with 7 bases lying between them.

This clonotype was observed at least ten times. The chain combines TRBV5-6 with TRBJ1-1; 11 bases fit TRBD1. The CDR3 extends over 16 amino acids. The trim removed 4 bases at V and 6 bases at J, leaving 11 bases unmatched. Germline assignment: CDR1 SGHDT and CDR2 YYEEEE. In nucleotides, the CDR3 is TGTGCCAGCAGCACCGGGACAGGGGGGGCGACGCCTGAAGCTTTCTTT. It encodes CASSTGTGGATPEAFF.

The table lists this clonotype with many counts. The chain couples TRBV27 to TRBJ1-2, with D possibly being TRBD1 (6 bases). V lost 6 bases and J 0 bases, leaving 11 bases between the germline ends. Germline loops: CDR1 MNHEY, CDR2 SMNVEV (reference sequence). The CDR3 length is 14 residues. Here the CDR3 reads CASRANRANYGYTF. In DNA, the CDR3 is TGTGCCAGCAGGGCCAACAGGGCTAACTATGGCTACACCTTC.

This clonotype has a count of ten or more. DNA for the CDR3: TGTGCCAGCAGTTTACGACTAGCGGGTATCTCCTACGAGCAGTACTTC. It specifies CASSLRLAGISYEQYF. The genes are TRBV12-3 or TRBV12-4 and TRBJ2-7; TRBD2 matches at 10 bases. V was pared by 2 bases and J by 0 bases, with 4 bases of the junction left unmatched. This CDR3 has 16 residues.

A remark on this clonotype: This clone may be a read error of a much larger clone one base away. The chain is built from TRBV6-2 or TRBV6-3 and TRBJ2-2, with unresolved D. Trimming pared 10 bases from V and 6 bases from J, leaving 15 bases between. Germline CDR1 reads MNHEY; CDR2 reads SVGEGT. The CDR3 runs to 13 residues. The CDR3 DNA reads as TGTGCCACTCGTCCGTTGCTGCCCGGGGAGCTGTTTTTT. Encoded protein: CATRPLLPGELFF.

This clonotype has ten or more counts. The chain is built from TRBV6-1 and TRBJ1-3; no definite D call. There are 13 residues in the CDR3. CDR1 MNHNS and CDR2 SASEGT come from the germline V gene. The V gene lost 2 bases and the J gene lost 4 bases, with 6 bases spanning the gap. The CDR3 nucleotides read TGTGCCAGCAGTGAAACCGCCGGAAACACCATATATTTT. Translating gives CASSETAGNTIYF.

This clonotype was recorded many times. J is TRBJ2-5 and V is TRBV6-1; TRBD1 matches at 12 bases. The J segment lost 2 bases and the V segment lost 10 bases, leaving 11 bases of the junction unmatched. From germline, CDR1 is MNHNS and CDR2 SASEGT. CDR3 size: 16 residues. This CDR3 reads CATEGQGALGQETQYF. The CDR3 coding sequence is TGTGCCACCGAGGGACAGGGGGCGCTCGGACAAGAGACCCAGTACTTC.

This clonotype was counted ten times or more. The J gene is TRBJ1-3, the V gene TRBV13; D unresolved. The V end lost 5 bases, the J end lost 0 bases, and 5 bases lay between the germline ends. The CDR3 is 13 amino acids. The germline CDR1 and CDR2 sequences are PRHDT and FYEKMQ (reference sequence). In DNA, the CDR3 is TGTGCCAGCAGCGCCCTCTCTGGAAACACCATATATTTT. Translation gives CASSALSGNTIYF.

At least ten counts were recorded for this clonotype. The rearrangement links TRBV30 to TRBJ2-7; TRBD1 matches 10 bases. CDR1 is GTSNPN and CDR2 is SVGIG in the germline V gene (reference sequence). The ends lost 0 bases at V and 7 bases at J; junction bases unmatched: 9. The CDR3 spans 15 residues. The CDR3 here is CAWSVFVTGGSEQYF. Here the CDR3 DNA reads TGTGCCTGGAGTGTATTTGTGACAGGGGGCTCTGAGCAGTACTTC. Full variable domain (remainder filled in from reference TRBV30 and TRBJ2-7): SQTIHQWPATLVQPVGSPLSLECTVEGTSNPNLYWYRQAAGRGLQLLFYSVGIGQISSEVPQNLSASRPQDRQFILSSKKLLLSDSGFYLCAWSVFVTGGSEQYFGPGTRLTVT.

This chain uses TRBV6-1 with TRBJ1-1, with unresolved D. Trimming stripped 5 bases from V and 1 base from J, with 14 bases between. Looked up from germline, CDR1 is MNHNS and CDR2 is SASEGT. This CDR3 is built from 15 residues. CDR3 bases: TGTGCCAGCAGTCCCCGCAGAGTACCGAACACTGAAGCTTTCTTT. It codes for CASSPRRVPNTEAFF.

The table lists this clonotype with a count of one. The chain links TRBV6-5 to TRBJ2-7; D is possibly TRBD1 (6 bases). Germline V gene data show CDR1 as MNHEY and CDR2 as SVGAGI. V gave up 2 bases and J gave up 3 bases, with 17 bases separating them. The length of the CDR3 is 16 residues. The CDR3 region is CASSYTHRDTHYEQYF. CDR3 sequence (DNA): TGTGCCAGCAGTTACACTCATCGGGACACCCACTACGAGCAGTACTTC.

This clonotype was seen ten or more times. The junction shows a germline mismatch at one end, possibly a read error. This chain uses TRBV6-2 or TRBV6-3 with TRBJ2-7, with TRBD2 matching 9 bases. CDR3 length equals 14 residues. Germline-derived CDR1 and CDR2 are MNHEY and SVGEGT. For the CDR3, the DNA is TGTGCCAGCCGTCCTAGCGGGGTCTCCTATGAGCAGTACTTC. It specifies CASRPSGVSYEQYF.

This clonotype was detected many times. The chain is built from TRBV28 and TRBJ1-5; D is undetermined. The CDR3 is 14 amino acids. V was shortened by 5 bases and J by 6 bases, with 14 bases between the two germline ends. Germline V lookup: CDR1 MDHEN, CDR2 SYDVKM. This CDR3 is CASSQAGVGQPQHF. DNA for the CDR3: TGTGCCAGCAGTCAAGCCGGGGTGGGTCAGCCCCAGCATTTT.